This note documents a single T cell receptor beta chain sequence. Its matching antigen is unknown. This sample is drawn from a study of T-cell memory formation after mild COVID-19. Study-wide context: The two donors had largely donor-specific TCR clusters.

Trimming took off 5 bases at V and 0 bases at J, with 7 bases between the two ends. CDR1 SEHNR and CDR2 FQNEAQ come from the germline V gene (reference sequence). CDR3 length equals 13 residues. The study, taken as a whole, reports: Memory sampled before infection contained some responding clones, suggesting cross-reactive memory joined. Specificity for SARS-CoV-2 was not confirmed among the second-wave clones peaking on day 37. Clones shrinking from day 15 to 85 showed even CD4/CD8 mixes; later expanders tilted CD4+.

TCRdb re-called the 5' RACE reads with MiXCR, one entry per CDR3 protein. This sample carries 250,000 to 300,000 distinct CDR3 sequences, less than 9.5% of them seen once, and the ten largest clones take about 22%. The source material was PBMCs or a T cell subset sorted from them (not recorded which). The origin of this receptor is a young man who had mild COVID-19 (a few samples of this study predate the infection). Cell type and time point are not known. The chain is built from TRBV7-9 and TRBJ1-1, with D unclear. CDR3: CASSPAMNTEAFF. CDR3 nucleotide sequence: TGTGCCAGCAGCCCCGCTATGAACACTGAAGCTTTCTTT.